The 18 T cell receptor beta chains reported below all come from one sample, sequenced in a study of cytomegalovirus exposure and HLA in healthy donors. Primers for the PCR totalled 60 Vbeta and 13 Jbeta. The repertoire was sequenced with immunoSEQ multiplex PCR; TCRdb's copy has only in-frame clones and lacks some. Seen here are about 160,000 clones, 86% observed once, and the top ten hold about 2%. What was sequenced was PBMCs. All receptors come from a woman between 18 and 29 years old in good health and CMV-seronegative.

The chain recombines TRBV27 with TRBJ2-3; D possibly corresponds to TRBD2 (6 bases). The CDR3 runs to 16 residues. The germline gives CDR1 MNHEY, CDR2 SMNVEV (reference sequence). The V gene lost 7 bases and the J gene lost 5 bases, with 22 bases spanning the gap. The CDR3 region is CASNTLPGLEKDTQYF. DNA for the CDR3: TGTGCCAGCAACACATTGCCGGGACTCGAGAAAGATACGCAGTATTTT.

The CDR3, as DNA: TGTGCCAGCAGGGTTTCGCAACAGGGGTTCGGCTATGGCTACACCTTC. Encoded protein: CASRVSQQGFGYGYTF. The V gene is TRBV28, the J gene TRBJ1-2; 7 positions match TRBD1. The CDR3 covers 16 residues. After removal of 6 bases from V and 4 bases from J, the junction contained 14 bases not matched to a gene. The germline V gene encodes CDR1 MDHEN and CDR2 SYDVKM.

This chain uses TRBV7-9 with TRBJ2-5, with a possible D match to TRBD1 (5 bases). Germline V CDR1 and CDR2: SEHNR, FQNEAQ (reference sequence). V was clipped by 1 base and J by 5 bases, with 8 bases between them. The CDR3 is 13 amino acids. In nucleotides, the CDR3 is TGTGCCAGCAGCTTAGATAGGGGTGAGACCCAGTACTTC. This translates into CASSLDRGETQYF.

V usage is TRBV27 and J usage is TRBJ2-3, with TRBD2 identical over 7 bases. The CDR3 covers 17 residues. V lost 3 bases and J lost 4; bases outside the gene matches: 13. Germline V gives CDR1 MNHEY, CDR2 SMNVEV (reference sequence). DNA for the CDR3: TGTGCCAGCAGTTTCTCTAGCGGCAATACTATTTCAGATACGCAGTATTTT. Protein sequence: CASSFSSGNTISDTQYF.

CDR3 loop: CASSLDRGNEQFF. CDR3 bases: TGTGCCAGCAGCCTGGACAGGGGCAATGAGCAGTTCTTC. J is TRBJ2-1 and V is TRBV7-3; 9 bases are a match to TRBD1. CDR3 size: 13 residues. Trimming at V came to 5 bases and at J to 6 bases, leaving 2 bases not matched to a gene. Germline assignment: CDR1 SGHTA and CDR2 FQGTGA.

The genes are TRBV2 and TRBJ2-3; weak D call: TRBD2 (6 bases). Trimming removed 6 bases at V and 4 bases at J, with 14 bases between. The CDR3 sequence is 14 residues long. Germline-derived CDR1 and CDR2 are SNHLY and FYNNEI. In DNA, the CDR3 is TGTGCCAGCAGGGAGGGCCTAGTAGCAGATACGCAGTATTTT. It translates to CASREGLVADTQYF.

The CDR3 nucleotides are TGTGCCAGCAGCTTAGCTCGGACAGGACAAGAGACCCAGTACTTC. Translated, it gives CASSLARTGQETQYF. The chain is built from TRBV7-8 and TRBJ2-5; 7 nucleotides align to TRBD1. The J segment lost 2 bases and the V segment lost 0 bases, leaving 3 bases of the junction unmatched. The germline CDR1 and CDR2 sequences are SGHVS and FQNEAQ. The CDR3 length is 15 residues.

The chain combines TRBV6-5 with TRBJ1-6; the D gene is possibly TRBD1 (5 bases). Trimming took 7 bases from V and 7 from J, leaving 14 bases between them. The CDR3 is 14 residues long. Germline V CDR1 and CDR2: MNHEY, SVGAGI. The chain's CDR3 is CASTSRELNSPLHF. CDR3 sequence (DNA): TGTGCCAGCACCAGCAGGGAATTGAATTCACCCCTCCACTTT.

V gene TRBV5-1 combines with J gene TRBJ1-1; D gene ambiguous. The CDR3 totals 15 residues. The germline V gene has CDR1 SGHRS and CDR2 YFSETQ. V shed 2 bases and J shed 1 base, with 12 bases lying between them. The CDR3 DNA reads TGCGCCAGCAGCTTCCTTGAGGCCCGGAACACTGAAGCTTTCTTT. It is translated as CASSFLEARNTEAFF. The full variable domain, completed using reference TRBV5-1 and TRBJ1-1, is KAGVTQTPRYLIKTRGQQVTLSCSPISGHRSVSWYQQTPGQGLQFLFEYFSETQRNKGNFPGRFSGRQFSNSRSEMNVSTLELGDSALYLCASSFLEARNTEAFFGQGTRLTVV.

This clone has more than one count but fewer than ten. The chain employs TRBV5-6 and TRBJ1-1, with D uncertain. This CDR3 has 13 amino acids. Germline loops: CDR1 SGHDT, CDR2 YYEEEE. V lost 4 bases to trimming and J lost 7 bases, with 14 bases between them. The CDR3: CASSLGNGGEAFF. CDR3 DNA: TGTGCCAGCAGCCTCGGGAACGGCGGTGAAGCTTTCTTT.

There are a few counts of this clone. This chain connects TRBV30 to TRBJ1-1, with TRBD1 matching 9 bases. V was pared by 0 bases and J by 5 bases, with 4 bases of the junction left unmatched. CDR3 size: 14 residues. CDR1 GTSNPN and CDR2 SVGIG come from the germline V gene (reference sequence). The CDR3 DNA follows: TGTGCCTGGAGTGTACTGGACAGGGGTACTGAAGCTTTCTTT. This gives the protein CAWSVLDRGTEAFF.

The chain combines TRBV6-1 with TRBJ1-6; maybe TRBD1 (5 bases). Trimming shortened V by 5 bases and J by 3 bases, and 11 bases separated the two germline ends. Looked up from germline, CDR1 is MNHNS and CDR2 is SASEGT. The length of the CDR3 is 15 residues. The CDR3 reads CASSPQGDYNSPLHF. Written as DNA, the CDR3 is TGTGCCAGCAGTCCTCAAGGGGACTATAATTCACCCCTCCACTTT.

V usage is TRBV21-1 and J usage is TRBJ2-1; TRBD2 is taken as the D call from the table, unchecked against the DNA. TRBV21-1 represents a pseudogene. The CDR3 is made up of 16 amino acids. The CDR3 DNA sequence: TGTGCCAGCACCCTGAGGAGCGGGGGCCCTGGAAATGAGCAGTTCTTC. It codes for CASTLRSGGPGNEQFF.

The chain employs TRBV5-8 and TRBJ2-7, with 7 bases matching TRBD1. This CDR3 contains 14 residues. Germline CDR1 is SGHTS and CDR2 is YDEGEE. The V and J ends lost 2 bases and 4 bases, in that order; junction bases with no gene match: 6. In nucleotides, the CDR3 is TGTGCCAGCAGCTTAAGAGACAGGGTGTACGAGCAGTACTTC. This gives the protein CASSLRDRVYEQYF.

This clone turned up a few times. The chain uses TRBV5-6 and TRBJ2-7, with TRBD2 as a possible D gene (6 bases). Deletions cut 5 bases from V and 2 bases from J, with 26 bases between. This CDR3 comprises 18 residues. CDR1 is SGHDT, CDR2 YYEEEE, per germline. CDR3 protein: CASSWGVVPSKWTYEQYF. Here the CDR3 DNA reads TGTGCCAGCAGTTGGGGGGTTGTCCCGTCAAAGTGGACCTACGAGCAGTACTTC.

V gene TRBV6-1 combines with J gene TRBJ1-2; 10 nucleotides match TRBD1. Trimming at V came to 6 bases and at J to 12 bases, leaving 16 bases not matched to a gene. The germline gives CDR1 MNHNS, CDR2 SASEGT. The CDR3 is 15 amino acids. The CDR3 region is CASSTSGTGVPHHTF. CDR3 bases: TGTGCCAGCAGCACCTCCGGGACAGGGGTTCCCCACCACACCTTC.

CDR3 bases: TGTGCCAGCAGCGTACTGACAGACAATTCACCCCTCCACTTT. Amino acid sequence: CASSVLTDNSPLHF. The rearrangement joins TRBV9 to TRBJ1-6; TRBD1 is a possible D gene (5 bases). Trimming shortened V by 1 base and J by 7 bases, and 9 bases separated the two germline ends. The CDR3 length is 14 residues. Germline loops: CDR1 SGDLS, CDR2 YYNGEE. Filled out from reference TRBV9 and TRBJ1-6, the complete variable domain reads DSGVTQTPKHLITATGQRVTLRCSPRSGDLSVYWYQQSLDQGLQFLIQYYNGEERAKGNILERFSAQQFPDLHSELNLSSLELGDSALYFCASSVLTDNSPLHFGNGTRLTVT.

This clone was seen only once. The CDR3 DNA is TGTGCCAGCAGTGAAAGGCAGGTCAATCAGCCCCAGCATTTT. Protein: CASSERQVNQPQHF. J is TRBJ1-5 and V is TRBV2; D gene uncertain. CDR1 is SNHLY, CDR2 FYNNEI, per germline. V lost 2 bases and J 3 bases, leaving 8 bases between the germline ends. This CDR3 comprises 14 residues.